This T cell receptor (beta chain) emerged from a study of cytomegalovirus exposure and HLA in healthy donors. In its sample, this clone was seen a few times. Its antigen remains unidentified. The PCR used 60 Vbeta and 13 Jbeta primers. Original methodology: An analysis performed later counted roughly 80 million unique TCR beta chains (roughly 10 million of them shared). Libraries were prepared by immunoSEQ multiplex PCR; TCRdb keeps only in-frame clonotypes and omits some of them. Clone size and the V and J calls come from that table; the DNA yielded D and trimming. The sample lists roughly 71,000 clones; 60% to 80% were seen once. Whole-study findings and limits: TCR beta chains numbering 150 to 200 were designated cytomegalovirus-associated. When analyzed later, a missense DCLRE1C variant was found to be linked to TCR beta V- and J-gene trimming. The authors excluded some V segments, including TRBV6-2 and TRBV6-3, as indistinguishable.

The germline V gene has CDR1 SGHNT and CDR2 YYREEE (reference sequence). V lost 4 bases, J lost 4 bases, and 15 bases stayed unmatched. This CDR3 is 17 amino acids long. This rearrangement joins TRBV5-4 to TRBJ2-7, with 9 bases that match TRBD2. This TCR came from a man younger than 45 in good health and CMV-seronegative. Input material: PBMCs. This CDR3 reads CASSPGGGGGAVYEQYF. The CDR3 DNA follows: TGTGCCAGCAGCCCGGGGGGCGGCGGGGGGGCAGTGTACGAGCAGTACTTC.